This TCR beta chain was identified in a study of T cell repertoires in aging, cancer and after chemotherapy. Overall study context: Paired samples before and after chemotherapy came from chronic lymphocytic leukemia patients on fludarabine- or bendamustine-based regimens. Study observations and caveats: Across the chemotherapy interval, each cancer cohort showed higher median generation probability, suggesting thymic rebound. Untreated cancer patients had significantly lower blood TCR diversity than age-matched healthy donors. In healthy donors, age-related TCR diversity loss mainly reflected lost richness.

TRB rearrangements spanning V, D and J were amplified using mixed TRB-A/B primers. TCRdb passed the multiplex PCR reads through MiXCR, listing each CDR3 protein once. The table shows thousands of distinct CDR3 sequences, with under 60% occurring only once. The CDR3 extends over 14 amino acids. CDR1 is MNHEY, CDR2 SVGAGI, per germline. Losses at the gene ends were 8 bases for V and 9 bases for J; bases not matched to a gene: 13. The template was genomic DNA from peripheral blood, not RNA. Comments on this clonotype: Its antigen is undetermined.

Material for sequencing was blood. The receptor was derived from a human donor with a blood cancer. The chain couples TRBV6-5 to TRBJ2-1; 7 nucleotides agree with TRBD1. For the CDR3, the DNA is TGTGCCAGCCAAACCGGGACAGTCACGGGTGAGCAGTTCTTC. It codes for CASQTGTVTGEQFF.